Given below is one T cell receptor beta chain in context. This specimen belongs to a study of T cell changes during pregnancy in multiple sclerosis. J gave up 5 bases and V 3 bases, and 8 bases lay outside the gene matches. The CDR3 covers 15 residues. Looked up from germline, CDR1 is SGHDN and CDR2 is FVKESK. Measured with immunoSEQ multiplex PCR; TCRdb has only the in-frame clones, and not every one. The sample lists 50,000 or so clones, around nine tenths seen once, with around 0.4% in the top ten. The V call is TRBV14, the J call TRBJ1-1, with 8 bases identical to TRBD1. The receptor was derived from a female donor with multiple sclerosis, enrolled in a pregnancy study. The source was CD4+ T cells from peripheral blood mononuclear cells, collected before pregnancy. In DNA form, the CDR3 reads TGTGCCAGCAGCCATTCACAGGGGGAAGGTACTGAAGCTTTCTTT. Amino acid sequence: CASSHSQGEGTEAFF. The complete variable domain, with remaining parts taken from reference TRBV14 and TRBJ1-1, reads EAGVTQFPSHSVIEKGQTVTLRCDPISGHDNLYWYRRVMGKEIKFLLHFVKESKQDESGMPNNRFLAERTGGTYSTLKVQPAELEDSGVYFCASSHSQGEGTEAFFGQGTRLTVV.